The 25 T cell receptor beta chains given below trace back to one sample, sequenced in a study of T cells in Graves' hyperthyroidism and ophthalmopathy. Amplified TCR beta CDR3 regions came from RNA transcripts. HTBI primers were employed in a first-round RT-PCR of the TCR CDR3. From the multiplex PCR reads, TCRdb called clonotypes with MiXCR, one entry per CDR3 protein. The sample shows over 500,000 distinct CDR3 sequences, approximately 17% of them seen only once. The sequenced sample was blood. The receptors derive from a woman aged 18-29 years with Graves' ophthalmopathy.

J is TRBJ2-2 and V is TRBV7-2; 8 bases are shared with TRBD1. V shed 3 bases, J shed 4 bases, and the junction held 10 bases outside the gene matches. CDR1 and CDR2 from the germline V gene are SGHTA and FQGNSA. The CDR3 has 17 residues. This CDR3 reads CASSFVFRGLATGELFF. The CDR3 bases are TGTGCCAGCAGCTTTGTCTTCAGGGGGCTAGCCACCGGGGAGCTGTTTTTT.

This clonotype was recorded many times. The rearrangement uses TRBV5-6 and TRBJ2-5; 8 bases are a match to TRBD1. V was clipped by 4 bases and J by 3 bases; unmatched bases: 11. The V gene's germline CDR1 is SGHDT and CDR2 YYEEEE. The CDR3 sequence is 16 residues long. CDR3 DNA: TGTGCCAGCAGCCCCCAGACAGGGGAGGTGGAAGAGACCCAGTACTTC. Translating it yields CASSPQTGEVEETQYF.

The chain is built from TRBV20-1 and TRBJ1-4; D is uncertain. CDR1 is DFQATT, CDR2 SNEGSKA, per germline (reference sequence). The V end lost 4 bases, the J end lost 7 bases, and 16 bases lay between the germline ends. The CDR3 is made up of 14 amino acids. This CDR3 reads CSATWTADSEKLFF. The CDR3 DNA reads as TGCAGTGCTACCTGGACGGCTGATAGTGAAAAACTGTTTTTT.

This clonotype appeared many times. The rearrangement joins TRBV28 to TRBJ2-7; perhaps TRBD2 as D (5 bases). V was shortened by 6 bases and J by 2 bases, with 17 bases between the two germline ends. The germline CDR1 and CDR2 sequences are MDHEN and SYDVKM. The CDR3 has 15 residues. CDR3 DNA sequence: TGTGCCAGCAGCCCTATGGCGGGTCAACCCTACGAGCAGTACTTC. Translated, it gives CASSPMAGQPYEQYF.

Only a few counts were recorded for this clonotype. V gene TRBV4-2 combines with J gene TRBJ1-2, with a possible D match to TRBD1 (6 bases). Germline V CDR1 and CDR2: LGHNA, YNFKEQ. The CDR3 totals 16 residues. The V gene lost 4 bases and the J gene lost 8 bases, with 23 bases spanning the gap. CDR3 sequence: CASSPEATGIVEGYTF. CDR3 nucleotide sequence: TGTGCCAGCAGCCCCGAGGCGACAGGAATAGTTGAAGGCTACACCTTC.

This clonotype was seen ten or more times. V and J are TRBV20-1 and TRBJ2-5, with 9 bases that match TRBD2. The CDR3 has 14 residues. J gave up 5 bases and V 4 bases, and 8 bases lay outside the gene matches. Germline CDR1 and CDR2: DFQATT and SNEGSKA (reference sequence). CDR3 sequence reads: CSAMVAGVQETQYF. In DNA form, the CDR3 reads TGCAGTGCTATGGTAGCGGGAGTTCAGGAGACCCAGTACTTC.

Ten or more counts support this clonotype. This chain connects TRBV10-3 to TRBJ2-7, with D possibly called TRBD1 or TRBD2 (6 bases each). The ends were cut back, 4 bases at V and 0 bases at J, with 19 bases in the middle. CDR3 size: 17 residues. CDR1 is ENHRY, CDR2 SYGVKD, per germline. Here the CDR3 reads CAISVGTRGDLSYEQYF. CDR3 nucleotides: TGTGCCATCAGTGTGGGGACAAGGGGGGACCTCTCCTACGAGCAGTACTTC.

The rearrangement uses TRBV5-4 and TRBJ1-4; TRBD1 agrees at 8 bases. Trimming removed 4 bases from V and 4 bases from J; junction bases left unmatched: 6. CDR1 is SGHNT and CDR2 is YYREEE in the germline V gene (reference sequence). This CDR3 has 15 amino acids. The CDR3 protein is CASSPDRGFNEKLFF. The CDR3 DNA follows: TGTGCCAGCAGCCCCGACAGGGGTTTTAATGAAAAACTGTTTTTT.

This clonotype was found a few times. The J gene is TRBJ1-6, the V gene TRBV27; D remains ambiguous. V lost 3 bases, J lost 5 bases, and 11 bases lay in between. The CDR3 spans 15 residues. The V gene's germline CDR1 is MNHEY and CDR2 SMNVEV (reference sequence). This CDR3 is CASSFLNLDNSPLHF. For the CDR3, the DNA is TGTGCCAGCAGTTTCCTCAACCTCGATAATTCACCCCTCCACTTT.

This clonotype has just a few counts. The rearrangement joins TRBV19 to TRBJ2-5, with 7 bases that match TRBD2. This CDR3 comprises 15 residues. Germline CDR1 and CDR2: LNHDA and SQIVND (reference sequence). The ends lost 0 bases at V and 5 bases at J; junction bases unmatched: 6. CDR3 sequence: CASSIEGGIGETQYF. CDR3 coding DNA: TGTGCCAGTAGTATAGAGGGAGGGATTGGGGAGACCCAGTACTTC. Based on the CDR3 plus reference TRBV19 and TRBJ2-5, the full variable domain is DGGITQSPKYLFRKEGQNVTLSCEQNLNHDAMYWYRQDPGQGLRLIYYSQIVNDFQKGDIAEGYSVSREKKESFPLTVTSAQKNPTAFYLCASSIEGGIGETQYFGPGTRLLVL.

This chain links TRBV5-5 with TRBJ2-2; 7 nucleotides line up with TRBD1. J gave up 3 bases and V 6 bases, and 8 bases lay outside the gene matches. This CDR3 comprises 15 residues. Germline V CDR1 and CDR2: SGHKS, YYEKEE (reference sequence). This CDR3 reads CASTPGDSDTGELFF. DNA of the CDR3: TGTGCCAGCACCCCTGGGGACAGCGACACCGGGGAGCTGTTTTTT.

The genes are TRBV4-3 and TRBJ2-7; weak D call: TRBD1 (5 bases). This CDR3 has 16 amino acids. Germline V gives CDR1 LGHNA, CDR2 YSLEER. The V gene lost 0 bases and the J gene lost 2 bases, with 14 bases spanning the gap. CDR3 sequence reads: CASSQDSRTGAYEQYF. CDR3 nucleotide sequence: TGCGCCAGCAGCCAAGATTCTAGAACAGGTGCCTACGAGCAGTACTTC.

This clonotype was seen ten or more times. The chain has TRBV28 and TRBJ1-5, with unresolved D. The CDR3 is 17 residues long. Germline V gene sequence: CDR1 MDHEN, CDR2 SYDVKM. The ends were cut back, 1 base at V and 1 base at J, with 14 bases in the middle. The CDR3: CASSLLSVGLSNQPQHF. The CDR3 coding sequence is TGTGCCAGCAGTTTATTAAGTGTAGGGCTGAGCAATCAGCCCCAGCATTTT.

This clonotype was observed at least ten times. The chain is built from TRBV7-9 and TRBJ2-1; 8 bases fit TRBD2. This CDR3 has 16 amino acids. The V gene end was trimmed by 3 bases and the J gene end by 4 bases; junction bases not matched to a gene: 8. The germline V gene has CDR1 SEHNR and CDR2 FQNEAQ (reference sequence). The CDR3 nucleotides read TGTGCCAGCAGCTTTCCGGGACTAGGGGGATACAATGAGCAGTTCTTC. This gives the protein CASSFPGLGGYNEQFF.

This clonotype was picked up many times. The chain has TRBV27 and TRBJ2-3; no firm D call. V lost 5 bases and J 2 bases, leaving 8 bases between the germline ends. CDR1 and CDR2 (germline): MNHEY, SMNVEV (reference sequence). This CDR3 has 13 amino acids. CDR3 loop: CASSPQYTDTQYF. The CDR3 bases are TGTGCCAGCAGTCCACAATACACAGATACGCAGTATTTT.

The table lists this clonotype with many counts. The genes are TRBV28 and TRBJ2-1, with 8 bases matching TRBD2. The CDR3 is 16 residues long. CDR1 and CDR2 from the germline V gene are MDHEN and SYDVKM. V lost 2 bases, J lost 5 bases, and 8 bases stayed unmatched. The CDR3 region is CASSLLTSGFNNEQFF. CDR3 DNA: TGTGCCAGCAGTTTACTTACTAGCGGTTTTAACAATGAGCAGTTCTTC.

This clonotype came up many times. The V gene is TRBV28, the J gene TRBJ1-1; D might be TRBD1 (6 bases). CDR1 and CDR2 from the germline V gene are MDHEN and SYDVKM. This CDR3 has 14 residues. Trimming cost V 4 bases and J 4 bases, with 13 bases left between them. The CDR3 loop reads CASSYREGFTEAFF. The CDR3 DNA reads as TGTGCCAGCAGTTACAGGGAGGGATTCACTGAAGCTTTCTTT.

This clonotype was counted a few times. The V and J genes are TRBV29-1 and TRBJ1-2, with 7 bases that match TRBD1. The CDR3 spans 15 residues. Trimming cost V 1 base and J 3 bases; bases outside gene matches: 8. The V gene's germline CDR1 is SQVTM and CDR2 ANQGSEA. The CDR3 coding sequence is TGCAGCGTTGAAGCATTTCAGGGGGTCGACTATGGCTACACCTTC. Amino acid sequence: CSVEAFQGVDYGYTF.

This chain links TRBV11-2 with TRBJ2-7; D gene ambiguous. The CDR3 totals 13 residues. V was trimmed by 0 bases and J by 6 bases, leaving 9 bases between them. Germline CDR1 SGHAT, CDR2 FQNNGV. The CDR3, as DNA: TGTGCCAGCAGCTTAGATTCCTTCGGCGAGCAGTACTTC. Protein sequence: CASSLDSFGEQYF. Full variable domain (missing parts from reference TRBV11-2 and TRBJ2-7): EAGVAQSPRYKIIEKRQSVAFWCNPISGHATLYWYQQILGQGPKLLIQFQNNGVVDDSQLPKDRFSAERLKGVDSTLKIQPAKLEDSAVYLCASSLDSFGEQYFGPGTRLTVT.

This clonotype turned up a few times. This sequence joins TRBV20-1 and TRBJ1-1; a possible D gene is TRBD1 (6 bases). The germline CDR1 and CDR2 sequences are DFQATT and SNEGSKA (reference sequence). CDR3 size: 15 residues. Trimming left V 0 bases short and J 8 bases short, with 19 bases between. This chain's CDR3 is CSARDRGLRIGEAFF. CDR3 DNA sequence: TGCAGTGCTAGAGATCGGGGGCTTCGGATAGGGGAAGCTTTCTTT.

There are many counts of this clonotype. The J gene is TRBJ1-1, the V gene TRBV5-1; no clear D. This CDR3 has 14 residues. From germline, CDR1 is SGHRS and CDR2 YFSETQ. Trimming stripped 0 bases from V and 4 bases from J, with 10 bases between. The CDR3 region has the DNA TGCGCCAGCAGCTTGGACAGTTCTACCACTGAAGCTTTCTTT. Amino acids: CASSLDSSTTEAFF.

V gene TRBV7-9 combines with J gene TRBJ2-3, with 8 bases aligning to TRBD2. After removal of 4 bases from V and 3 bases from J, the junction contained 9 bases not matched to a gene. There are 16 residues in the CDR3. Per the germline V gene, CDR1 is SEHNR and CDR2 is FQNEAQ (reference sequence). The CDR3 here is CASSSRGAGATDTQYF. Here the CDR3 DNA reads TGTGCCAGCAGCTCCCGCGGAGCGGGAGCGACAGATACGCAGTATTTT.

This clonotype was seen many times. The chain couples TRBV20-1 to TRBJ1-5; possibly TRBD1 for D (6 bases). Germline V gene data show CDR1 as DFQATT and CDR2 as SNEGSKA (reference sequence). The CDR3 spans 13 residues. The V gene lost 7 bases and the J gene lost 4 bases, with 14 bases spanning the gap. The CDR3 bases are TGCAGTGGGTCGGACAGAATAAATCAGCCCCAGCATTTT. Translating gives CSGSDRINQPQHF.

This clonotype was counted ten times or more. As DNA, the CDR3 is TGTGCCAGCAGTCCCAACACGAACACCGGGGAGCTGTTTTTT. Protein product: CASSPNTNTGELFF. The chain joins TRBV2 to TRBJ2-2; D not certain. Trimming pared 5 bases from V and 0 bases from J, leaving 7 bases between. The germline V gene encodes CDR1 SNHLY and CDR2 FYNNEI. CDR3 length: 14 amino acids.

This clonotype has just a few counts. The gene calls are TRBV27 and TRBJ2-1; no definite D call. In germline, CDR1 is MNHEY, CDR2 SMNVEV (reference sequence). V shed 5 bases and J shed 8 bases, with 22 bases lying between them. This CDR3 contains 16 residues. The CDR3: CASSQTSGPYGHEQFF. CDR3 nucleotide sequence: TGTGCCAGCAGTCAAACATCCGGCCCCTATGGCCATGAGCAGTTCTTC.